The clone carrying this T cell receptor (beta chain) was recorded a few times. The antigen is undetermined. This entry belongs to a study of early T cells in non-severe SARS-CoV-2 infection. The wider study: With bulk RNA from unsorted whole blood as input, sequencing yielded unpaired chains. Study conclusions and caveats: Anti-spike CD8 specificities were favored by VDJdb matching, whose results missed private and CD4 specificities.

The ends were cut back, 3 bases at V and 4 bases at J, with 12 bases in the middle. The CDR3 contains 14 residues. The V gene's germline CDR1 is SGHVS and CDR2 FQNEAQ. cDNA molecules, individually, were tagged with unique molecular identifiers. One entry per CDR3 protein, called by TCRdb with MiXCR from the 5' RACE reads. The sample consists of fewer than 35,000 distinct CDR3 sequences, under 6% of them appearing once. The receptor's source is an adult who was a healthcare worker with PCR-confirmed SARS-CoV-2 infection or an uninfected control (not recorded which). The rearrangement links TRBV7-8 to TRBJ1-1, with D perhaps TRBD1 (6 bases). Sequencing was done on a sample of whole blood. The CDR3 DNA follows: TGTGCCAGCAGCTTGGCCGGGGGCCTCACTGAAGCTTTCTTT. Residues: CASSLAGGLTEAFF. The full variable domain, in which reference TRBV7-8 and TRBJ1-1 provide the parts outside the CDR3, is GAGVSQSPRYKVAKRGQDVALRCDPISGHVSLFWYQQALGQGPEFLTYFQNEAQLDKSGLPSDRFFAERPEGSVSTLKIQRTQQEDSAVYLCASSLAGGLTEAFFGQGTRLTVV.